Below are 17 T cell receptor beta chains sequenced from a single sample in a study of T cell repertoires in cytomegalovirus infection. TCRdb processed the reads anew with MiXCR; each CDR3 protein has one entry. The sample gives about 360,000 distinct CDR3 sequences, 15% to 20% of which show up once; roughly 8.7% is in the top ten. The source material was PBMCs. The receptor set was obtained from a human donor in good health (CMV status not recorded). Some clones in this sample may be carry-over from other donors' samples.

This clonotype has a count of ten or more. The CDR3 DNA is TGTGCCAGCAGCTGGACAGATACGCAGTATTTT. It codes for CASSWTDTQYF. V gene TRBV7-2 combines with J gene TRBJ2-3; no clear D. V lost 4 bases and J lost 3, with 2 bases in between. The CDR3 spans 11 residues. Germline V lookup: CDR1 SGHTA, CDR2 FQGNSA.

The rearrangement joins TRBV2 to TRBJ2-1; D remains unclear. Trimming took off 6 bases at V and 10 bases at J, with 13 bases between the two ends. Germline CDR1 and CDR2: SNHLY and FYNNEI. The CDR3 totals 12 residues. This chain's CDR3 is CASSPHYVEQFF. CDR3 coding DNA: TGTGCCAGCAGCCCCCACTATGTGGAGCAGTTCTTC.

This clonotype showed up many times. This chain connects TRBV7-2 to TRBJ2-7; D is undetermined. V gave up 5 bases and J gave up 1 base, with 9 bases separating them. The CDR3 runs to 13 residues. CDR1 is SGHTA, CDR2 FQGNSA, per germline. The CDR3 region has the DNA TGTGCCAGCAGCCGGGTCTTATCCTACGAGCAGTACTTC. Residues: CASSRVLSYEQYF. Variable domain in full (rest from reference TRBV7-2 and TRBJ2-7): GAGVSQSPSNKVTEKGKDVELRCDPISGHTALYWYRQSLGQGLEFLIYFQGNSAPDKSGLPSDRFSAERTGGSVSTLTIQRTQQEDSAVYLCASSRVLSYEQYFGPGTRLTVT.

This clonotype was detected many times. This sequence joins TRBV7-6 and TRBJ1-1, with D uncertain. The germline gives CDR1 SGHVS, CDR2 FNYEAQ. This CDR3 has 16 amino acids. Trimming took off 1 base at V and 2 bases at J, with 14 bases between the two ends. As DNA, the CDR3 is TGTGCCAGCAGCTTAGGGTTGCGGGGAAGCAACACTGAAGCTTTCTTT. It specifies CASSLGLRGSNTEAFF.

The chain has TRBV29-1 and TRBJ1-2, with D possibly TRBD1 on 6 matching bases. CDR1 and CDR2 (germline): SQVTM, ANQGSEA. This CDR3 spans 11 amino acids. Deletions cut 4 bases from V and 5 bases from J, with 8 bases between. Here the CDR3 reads CSVGTVYGYTF. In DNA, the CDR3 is TGCAGCGTTGGGACAGTATATGGCTACACCTTC. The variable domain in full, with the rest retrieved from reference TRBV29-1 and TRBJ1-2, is SAVISQKPSRDICQRGTSLTIQCQVDSQVTMMFWYRQQPGQSLTLIATANQGSEATYESGFVIDKFPISRPNLTFSTLTVSNMSPEDSSIYLCSVGTVYGYTFGSGTRLTVV.

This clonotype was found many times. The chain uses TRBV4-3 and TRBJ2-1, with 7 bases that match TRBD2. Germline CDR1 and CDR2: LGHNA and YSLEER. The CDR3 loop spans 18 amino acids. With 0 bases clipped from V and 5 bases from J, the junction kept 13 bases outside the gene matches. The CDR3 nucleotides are TGCGCCAGCAGCCAAGATTTATCGGGAGGCCTCCTCAACAATGAGCAGTTCTTC. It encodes CASSQDLSGGLLNNEQFF.

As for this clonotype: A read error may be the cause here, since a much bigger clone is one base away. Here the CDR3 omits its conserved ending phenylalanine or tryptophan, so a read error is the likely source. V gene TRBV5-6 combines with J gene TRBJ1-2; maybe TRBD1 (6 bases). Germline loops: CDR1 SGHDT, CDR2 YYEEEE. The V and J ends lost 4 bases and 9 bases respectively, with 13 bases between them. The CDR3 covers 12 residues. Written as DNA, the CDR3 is TGTGCCAGCAGCAGAGCCCGGGGGCGCTACACCTAC. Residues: CASSRARGRYTY.

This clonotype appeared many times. The CDR3 DNA reads as TGTGCCACCAGCGGGACAGGGGATTGGGCCTACAATGAGCAGTTCTTC. Protein product: CATSGTGDWAYNEQFF. This chain connects TRBV24-1 to TRBJ2-1; 10 bases match TRBD1. The CDR3 contains 16 residues. Trimming removed 7 bases from V and 2 bases from J; junction bases left unmatched: 7. The V gene's germline CDR1 is KGHDR and CDR2 SFDVKD.

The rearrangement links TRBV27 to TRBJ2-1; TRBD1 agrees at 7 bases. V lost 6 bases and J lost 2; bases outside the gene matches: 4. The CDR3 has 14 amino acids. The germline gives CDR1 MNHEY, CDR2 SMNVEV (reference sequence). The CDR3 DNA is TGTGCCAGCAGGCACAGGGGCCCCTACAATGAGCAGTTCTTC. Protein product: CASRHRGPYNEQFF.

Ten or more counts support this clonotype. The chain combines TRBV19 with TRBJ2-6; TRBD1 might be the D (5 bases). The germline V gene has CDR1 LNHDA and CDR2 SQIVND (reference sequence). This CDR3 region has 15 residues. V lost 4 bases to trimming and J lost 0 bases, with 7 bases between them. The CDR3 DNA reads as TGTGCCAGTAGTAGACAGAACTCTGGGGCCAACGTCCTGACTTTC. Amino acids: CASSRQNSGANVLTF.

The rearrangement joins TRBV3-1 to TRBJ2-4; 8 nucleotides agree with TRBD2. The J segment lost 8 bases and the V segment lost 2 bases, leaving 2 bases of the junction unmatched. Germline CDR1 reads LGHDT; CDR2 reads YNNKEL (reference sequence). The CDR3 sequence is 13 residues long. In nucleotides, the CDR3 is TGTGCCAGCAGCCAACGGGGGGGGGACATTCAGTACTTC. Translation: CASSQRGGDIQYF.

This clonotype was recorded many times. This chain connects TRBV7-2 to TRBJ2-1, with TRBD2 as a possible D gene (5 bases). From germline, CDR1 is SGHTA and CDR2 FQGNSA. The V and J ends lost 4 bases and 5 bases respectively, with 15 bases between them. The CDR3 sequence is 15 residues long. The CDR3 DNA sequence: TGTGCCAGCAGCTACCGAGAAAGGACTGACAATGAGCAGTTCTTC. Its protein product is CASSYRERTDNEQFF.

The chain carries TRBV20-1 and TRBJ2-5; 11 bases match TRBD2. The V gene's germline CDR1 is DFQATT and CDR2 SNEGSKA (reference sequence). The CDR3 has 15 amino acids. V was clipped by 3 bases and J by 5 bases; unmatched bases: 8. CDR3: CSASYSGGAFETQYF. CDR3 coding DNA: TGCAGTGCTAGTTATAGCGGGGGGGCATTCGAGACCCAGTACTTC.

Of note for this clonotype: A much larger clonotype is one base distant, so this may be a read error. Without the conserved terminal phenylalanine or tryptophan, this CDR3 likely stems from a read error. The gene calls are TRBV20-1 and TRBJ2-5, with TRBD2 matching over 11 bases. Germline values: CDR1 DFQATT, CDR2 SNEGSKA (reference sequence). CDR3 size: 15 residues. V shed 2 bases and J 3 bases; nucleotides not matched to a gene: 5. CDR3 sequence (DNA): TGCAGTGCTAGATCTGGGACTAGCGGAAAAGAGACCCAGTACTTA. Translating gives CSARSGTSGKETQYL.

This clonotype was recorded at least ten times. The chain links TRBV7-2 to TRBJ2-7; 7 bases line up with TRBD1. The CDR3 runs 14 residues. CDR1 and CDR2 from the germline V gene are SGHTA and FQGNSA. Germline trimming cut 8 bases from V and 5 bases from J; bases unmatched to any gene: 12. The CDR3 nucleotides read TGTGCCAGCGCCGTAACAGGGGCCGAGGACGAGCAGTACTTC. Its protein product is CASAVTGAEDEQYF.

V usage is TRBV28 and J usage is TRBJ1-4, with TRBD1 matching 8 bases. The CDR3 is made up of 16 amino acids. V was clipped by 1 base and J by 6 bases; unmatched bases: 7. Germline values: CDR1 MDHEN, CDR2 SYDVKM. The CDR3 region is CASSLSGQGSHEKLFF. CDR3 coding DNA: TGTGCCAGCAGTTTATCCGGACAGGGTTCGCATGAAAAACTGTTTTTT.

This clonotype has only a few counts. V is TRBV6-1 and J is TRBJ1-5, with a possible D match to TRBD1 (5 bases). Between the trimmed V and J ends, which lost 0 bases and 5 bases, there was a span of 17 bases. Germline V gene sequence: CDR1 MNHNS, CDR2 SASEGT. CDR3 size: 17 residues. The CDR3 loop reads CASSEALTALGDQPQHF. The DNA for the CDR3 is TGTGCCAGCAGTGAAGCGCTCACGGCGCTAGGGGATCAGCCCCAGCATTTT.